The 22 T cell receptor beta chains listed next were all sequenced from one sample in a study of blood T cell repertoires in COVID-19 (dated by TCRdb to the early 2020s). Receptors were amplified or captured by the immunoSEQ multiplex PCR assay. TCRdb took this table from immuneACCESS and kept in-frame rearrangements with V and J called. Such tables lack part of the clones; where checked against another copy, unresolved V genes explain under half of the gap, and the rest is unexplained. Across this sample there are roughly 100,000 clones, with around 85% seen only once. 20% to 25% of the sample rests with the top ten. The material sequenced was peripheral blood. Receptors were obtained from a man in his sixties or seventies with active or convalescent COVID-19.

The chain carries TRBV12-3 or TRBV12-4 and TRBJ2-7; TRBD1 matches 10 bases. Germline trimming cut 6 bases from V and 4 bases from J; bases unmatched to any gene: 3. The CDR3 totals 13 residues. CDR3 nucleotide sequence: TGTGCCAGCAGCCGGGGACAGGGGTACGAGCAGTACTTC. Translation: CASSRGQGYEQYF.

This rearrangement joins TRBV14 to TRBJ2-7; TRBD1 agrees at 9 bases. This CDR3 contains 13 residues. Germline V gene sequence: CDR1 SGHDN, CDR2 FVKESK. Germline trimming cut 9 bases from V and 3 bases from J; bases unmatched to any gene: 6. CDR3 sequence (DNA): TGTGCCAGTAATGTGGACAGGGGCTACGAGCAGTACTTC. Translated: CASNVDRGYEQYF.

The gene calls are TRBV5-1 and TRBJ2-5; TRBD2 is a possible D gene (6 bases). The CDR3 has 15 residues. V lost 6 bases and J 2 bases, leaving 17 bases between the germline ends. CDR1 is SGHRS, CDR2 YFSETQ, per germline. CDR3 bases: TGCGCCAGCATGACGGGACTGAGACCTCAAGAGACCCAGTACTTC. Translated, it gives CASMTGLRPQETQYF. The variable domain in full, with the rest retrieved from reference TRBV5-1 and TRBJ2-5, is KAGVTQTPRYLIKTRGQQVTLSCSPISGHRSVSWYQQTPGQGLQFLFEYFSETQRNKGNFPGRFSGRQFSNSRSEMNVSTLELGDSALYLCASMTGLRPQETQYFGPGTRLLVL.

The chain carries TRBV4-2 and TRBJ1-6, with 8 bases that match TRBD1. V lost 1 base to trimming and J lost 7 bases; unmatched junction nucleotides: 3. The CDR3 extends over 15 amino acids. Germline V CDR1 and CDR2: LGHNA, YNFKEQ. CDR3 coding DNA: TGTGCCAGCAGCCAAGGGACAGGGAGGAATTCACCCCTCCACTTT. Translating gives CASSQGTGRNSPLHF.

V usage is TRBV19 and J usage is TRBJ1-4; the match to TRBD1 covers 9 bases. The CDR3 has 15 amino acids. The germline V gene encodes CDR1 LNHDA and CDR2 SQIVND (reference sequence). The V gene end was trimmed by 10 bases and the J gene end by 5 bases; junction bases not matched to a gene: 11. CDR3 bases: TGTGCCACCGCGCGATCCGGGACAGGGAATGAAAAACTGTTTTTT. Translating gives CATARSGTGNEKLFF.

The CDR3 reads CASSFHSTDTQYF. CDR3 sequence (DNA): TGCGCCAGCAGCTTCCATAGCACAGATACGCAGTATTTT. The gene calls are TRBV5-1 and TRBJ2-3; D gene uncertain. Trimming shortened V by 2 bases and J by 0 bases, and 4 bases separated the two germline ends. The CDR3 covers 13 residues. Germline CDR1 reads SGHRS; CDR2 reads YFSETQ.

CDR3 DNA: TGTGCCACCAGGGGGGGATCGGATTCACCCCTCCACTTT. Encoded protein: CATRGGSDSPLHF. V is TRBV15 and J is TRBJ1-6; weak D call: TRBD1 (5 bases). The CDR3 runs 13 residues. The ends were cut back, 6 bases at V and 8 bases at J, with 11 bases in the middle. The germline gives CDR1 LNHNV, CDR2 YYDKDF (reference sequence).

This clone was recorded only once. The rearrangement uses TRBV9 and TRBJ1-1, with TRBD1 matching 7 bases. The CDR3 extends over 14 amino acids. Germline CDR1 SGDLS, CDR2 YYNGEE. The V gene end was trimmed by 4 bases and the J gene end by 0 bases; junction bases not matched to a gene: 3. The CDR3 DNA sequence: TGTGCCAGCAGCCTCACAGGGGTGAACACTGAAGCTTTCTTT. The encoded protein is CASSLTGVNTEAFF.

This chain uses TRBV11-1 with TRBJ1-2, with 8 positions matching TRBD1. This CDR3 is 14 amino acids long. The trim removed 1 base at V and 6 bases at J, leaving 4 bases unmatched. Germline V gives CDR1 SGHAT, CDR2 FQDESV (reference sequence). Written as DNA, the CDR3 is TGTGCCAGCAGCTTAGTAGGACAGGGTGATGGCTACACCTTC. Its protein product is CASSLVGQGDGYTF.

This clone has more than one count but fewer than ten. The chain carries TRBV7-9 and TRBJ2-2, with D possibly being TRBD1 (6 bases). Germline lookup yields CDR1 SEHNR and CDR2 FQNEAQ (reference sequence). The CDR3 contains 14 residues. The V end was cut by 5 bases, the J end by 4 bases, with 11 bases between. The CDR3 loop is CASSADSFTGELFF. CDR3 DNA: TGTGCCAGCAGCGCGGACAGCTTCACCGGGGAGCTGTTTTTT.

This clone was seen more than once but under ten times. The chain has TRBV4-1 and TRBJ1-2, with D hard to call. Trimming took off 4 bases at V and 4 bases at J, with 16 bases between the two ends. Germline V gene data show CDR1 as MGHRA and CDR2 as YSYEKL. This CDR3 comprises 15 residues. The CDR3 coding sequence is TGCGCCAGCAGCCTTTGGGAGGGAGACGGCTATGGCTACACCTTC. Its protein is CASSLWEGDGYGYTF.

The chain has TRBV25-1 and TRBJ1-2; no firm D call. Germline V gene lookup returns CDR1 MGHDK and CDR2 SYGVNS. The V end was cut by 4 bases, the J end by 2 bases, with 14 bases between. The CDR3 runs 15 residues. The CDR3 nucleotides are TGTGCCAGCAGTGGGATCCCCGCGGGGAACTATGGCTACACCTTC. It is translated as CASSGIPAGNYGYTF.

This chain joins TRBV19 and TRBJ1-2; tentatively, D is TRBD1 (6 bases). Germline values: CDR1 LNHDA, CDR2 SQIVND (reference sequence). V was clipped by 1 base and J by 6 bases, with 12 bases between them. The CDR3 spans 14 residues. This CDR3 is CASSIVADRHGYTF. DNA of the CDR3: TGTGCCAGTAGTATAGTCGCGGACAGACATGGCTACACCTTC.

The V and J genes are TRBV19 and TRBJ1-1; D not certain. In germline, CDR1 is LNHDA, CDR2 SQIVND (reference sequence). This CDR3 contains 15 residues. V lost 4 bases to trimming and J lost 2 bases, with 14 bases between them. Written as DNA, the CDR3 is TGTGCCAGTAGTAAACTGAGCTTCTCCAACACTGAAGCTTTCTTT. Amino acids: CASSKLSFSNTEAFF.

This clone was counted a single time. V and J are TRBV24-1 and TRBJ2-1, with D possibly TRBD1 on 5 matching bases. Trimming cost V 6 bases and J 13 bases, with 15 bases left between them. CDR3 size: 12 residues. Germline V lookup: CDR1 KGHDR, CDR2 SFDVKD. CDR3 region: CATSPSGLVQFF. The CDR3 coding sequence is TGTGCCACCAGTCCATCAGGGTTGGTTCAGTTCTTC.

This clone appeared a single time. V and J are TRBV27 and TRBJ2-2, with D unresolved. This CDR3 contains 14 residues. Germline CDR1 is MNHEY and CDR2 is SMNVEV (reference sequence). The V end was cut by 3 bases, the J end by 1 base, with 6 bases between. The CDR3 DNA is TGTGCCAGCAGTTTTGCGTGGAACACCGGGGAGCTGTTTTTT. This encodes CASSFAWNTGELFF.

The V and J genes are TRBV6-5 and TRBJ1-1, with D unclear. The CDR3 has 12 amino acids. Germline V gene sequence: CDR1 MNHEY, CDR2 SVGAGI. Trimming stripped 0 bases from V and 12 bases from J, with 11 bases between. CDR3 in DNA: TGTGCCAGCAGTTACTCGGGGAGGGCGACTTTCTTT. Its protein product is CASSYSGRATFF.

This clone was detected once. This chain joins TRBV5-4 and TRBJ1-1; D unclear. Trimming took 4 bases from V and 1 from J, leaving 11 bases between them. CDR1 and CDR2 (germline): SGHNT, YYREEE (reference sequence). The CDR3 is 14 amino acids. CDR3 amino acids: CASSNPPGNTEAFF. DNA of the CDR3: TGTGCCAGCAGCAACCCCCCCGGGAACACTGAAGCTTTCTTT.

The rearrangement uses TRBV5-4 and TRBJ2-5; TRBD2 matches at 11 bases. The ends lost 4 bases at V and 1 base at J; junction bases unmatched: 6. This CDR3 region has 16 residues. Germline assignment: CDR1 SGHNT and CDR2 YYREEE (reference sequence). In DNA, the CDR3 is TGTGCCAGCAGCGCGGGACTAGCGGCACTCCAAGAGACCCAGTACTTC. As protein: CASSAGLAALQETQYF. Complete variable domain (other parts from reference TRBV5-4 and TRBJ2-5): ETGVTQSPTHLIKTRGQQVTLRCSSQSGHNTVSWYQQALGQGPQFIFQYYREEENGRGNFPPRFSGLQFPNYSSELNVNALELDDSALYLCASSAGLAALQETQYFGPGTRLLVL.

J is TRBJ1-6 and V is TRBV11-2; D not resolved. Germline V gene sequence: CDR1 SGHAT, CDR2 FQNNGV. V lost 2 bases and J 10 bases, leaving 9 bases between the germline ends. This CDR3 contains 13 residues. The CDR3 DNA is TGTGCCAGCAGCTTAAACCTCCGGTCACCCCTCCACTTT. This gives the protein CASSLNLRSPLHF. The complete variable domain, with remaining parts taken from reference TRBV11-2 and TRBJ1-6, reads EAGVAQSPRYKIIEKRQSVAFWCNPISGHATLYWYQQILGQGPKLLIQFQNNGVVDDSQLPKDRFSAERLKGVDSTLKIQPAKLEDSAVYLCASSLNLRSPLHFGNGTRLTVT.

The V call is TRBV5-1, the J call TRBJ1-2; TRBD1 matches at 9 bases. CDR1 and CDR2 from the germline V gene are SGHRS and YFSETQ. The CDR3 runs to 17 residues. V gave up 2 bases and J gave up 2 bases; unmatched junction bases: 10. The chain's CDR3 is CASSFTSIGQGNYGYTF. CDR3 nucleotides: TGCGCCAGCAGCTTCACATCGATAGGACAGGGGAACTATGGCTACACCTTC.

The chain recombines TRBV2 with TRBJ2-3; D gene ambiguous. Germline loops: CDR1 SNHLY, CDR2 FYNNEI. The length of the CDR3 is 14 residues. With 4 bases removed from V and 0 bases from J, the gap between germline ends came to 8 bases. This CDR3 reads CASSVATSTDTQYF. CDR3 sequence (DNA): TGTGCCAGCAGTGTGGCGACTAGCACAGATACGCAGTATTTT.